The entry below gives a single T cell receptor (beta chain) sequence along with its context. Which cohort a participant joined came from the clinical history participants gave. This entry belongs to a study of blood T cell repertoires in COVID-19. V gave up 6 bases and J gave up 1 base, with 16 bases separating them. CDR3 length: 16 residues. The V gene's germline CDR1 is SQVTM and CDR2 ANQGSEA. Assay: immunoSEQ multiplex PCR; the TCRdb copy retains only in-frame clones and omits some. This sample yields roughly 250,000 clones, of which 80% to 90% are seen a single time; roughly 2.6% belongs to the top ten.

The sample was PBMCs or T cells enriched from blood (not recorded which). The origin of this receptor is a woman aged 25 to 45 with acute COVID-19. This chain joins TRBV29-1 and TRBJ2-6, with D possibly TRBD2 on 7 matching bases. The CDR3: CSVAPGGPSGANVLTF. The CDR3 DNA follows: TGCAGCGTCGCCCCCGGGGGGCCTTCTGGGGCCAACGTCCTGACTTTC.